This TCR beta chain is from a study of blood T cells in healthy people across ages. Together with a sample-barcoded 5' primer, a J-beta primer mix was included in a second PCR lasting about 6 to 11 cycles. Each cDNA molecule was tagged by a template-switch adaptor that had 12 random nucleotides. Via MiXCR, TCRdb re-called the 5' RACE reads, giving one row per CDR3 protein. Among about 1,800,000 distinct CDR3 sequences listed, approximately 30% were seen once. This clonotype was detected many times. The sequencing sample was made of blood. This receptor was obtained from a woman in her thirties in good health.

CDR3 sequence reads: CASSRQVGYSNQPQHF. For the CDR3, the DNA is TGTGCCAGCAGCAGACAGGTCGGTTATAGCAATCAGCCCCAGCATTTT. The J gene is TRBJ1-5, the V gene TRBV21-1; the D segment call TRBD1 is taken from the table without a DNA check. TRBV21-1 is a pseudogene segment. The CDR3 consists of 16 residues.